This T cell receptor (beta chain) was observed in a study of cytomegalovirus exposure and HLA in healthy donors. Study-wide findings and caveats: TCR beta V- and J-gene trimming, according to a later analysis, was linked to a missense DCLRE1C variant. When the data were analyzed later, several of the most significant clusters appeared to be linked to common viral pathogens.

As regards this clone: Antigen unknown.

V lost 1 base and J lost 0, with 7 bases in between. CDR3 length: 14 amino acids. The germline V gene encodes CDR1 GTSNPN and CDR2 SVGIG (reference sequence). With 60 Vbeta and 13 Jbeta primers, the PCR was carried out. TCRdb's table, derived via immunoSEQ multiplex PCR, lists solely in-frame clones and lacks some. The data show 200,000 to 250,000 clones, around 89% seen once. The chain links TRBV30 to TRBJ2-1; perhaps TRBD2 as D (5 bases). Source material: PBMCs. This receptor was identified in a woman under 30 in good health and CMV-seronegative. CDR3 amino acids: CAWSGGNSYNEQFF. The CDR3 DNA is TGTGCCTGGAGTGGAGGGAACTCCTACAATGAGCAGTTCTTC.